This entry lists 24 T cell receptor beta chains sequenced from one sample in a study of CD8 T cells in ankylosing spondylitis. TCRdb itself ran the 5' RACE reads through MiXCR, one entry per CDR3 protein. The sample carries approximately 260,000 distinct CDR3 sequences, more than 15% recorded once. Sequencing was performed on blood, either unsorted or a sorted T cell fraction (not recorded which). The receptors come from a male donor with ankylosing spondylitis or in good health (not recorded which).

This clonotype appeared many times. This chain joins TRBV7-8 and TRBJ2-2; D is possibly TRBD1 or TRBD2 (8 bases each). The CDR3 is 17 amino acids. Germline V gives CDR1 SGHVS, CDR2 FQNEAQ. V was shortened by 6 bases and J by 7 bases, with 24 bases between the two germline ends. CDR3 residues: CASRTRDRPGGGGELFF. Here the CDR3 DNA reads TGTGCCAGCAGGACCCGGGACAGGCCGGGAGGGGGCGGGGAGCTGTTTTTT.

This clonotype was observed at least ten times. The chain uses TRBV24-1 and TRBJ2-7, with D possibly being TRBD2 (5 bases). Germline values: CDR1 KGHDR, CDR2 SFDVKD. V lost 3 bases and J lost 3, with 8 bases in between. The CDR3 has 13 amino acids. CDR3 amino acids: CATSDSGYYEQYF. CDR3 sequence (DNA): TGTGCCACCAGTGATAGCGGCTACTACGAGCAGTACTTC.

This clonotype has just a few counts. J is TRBJ2-2 and V is TRBV4-3; 13 bases line up with TRBD2. CDR1 LGHNA and CDR2 YSLEER come from the germline V gene. The trim removed 0 bases at V and 6 bases at J, leaving 7 bases unmatched. There are 18 residues in the CDR3. The CDR3 bases are TGCGCCAGCAGCCAAGATACGGGACTAGCGGGATTTGCCGGGGAGCTGTTTTTT. Translating it yields CASSQDTGLAGFAGELFF.

The CDR3 reads CSAREGPDRSGSQETQYF. The CDR3 bases are TGCAGTGCTAGAGAGGGCCCAGATCGAAGCGGGAGCCAAGAGACCCAGTACTTC. The chain is built from TRBV20-1 and TRBJ2-5; 8 bases match TRBD2. Trimming cost V 0 bases and J 1 base; bases outside gene matches: 13. The CDR3 extends over 18 amino acids. CDR1 and CDR2 from the germline V gene are DFQATT and SNEGSKA (reference sequence).

This clonotype was seen more than once but under ten times. This rearrangement joins TRBV7-2 to TRBJ1-4; no reliable D call. V lost 1 base, J lost 4 bases, and 4 bases lay in between. The germline V gene has CDR1 SGHTA and CDR2 FQGNSA. The CDR3 totals 13 residues. In DNA form, the CDR3 reads TGTGCCAGCAGCTTAGTTAATAATGAAAAACTGTTTTTT. Translated: CASSLVNNEKLFF. The variable domain in full, with the rest retrieved from reference TRBV7-2 and TRBJ1-4, is GAGVSQSPSNKVTEKGKDVELRCDPISGHTALYWYRQSLGQGLEFLIYFQGNSAPDKSGLPSDRFSAERTGGSVSTLTIQRTQQEDSAVYLCASSLVNNEKLFFGSGTQLSVL.

The J gene is TRBJ2-7, the V gene TRBV15; no firm D call. CDR3 length: 13 amino acids. Germline loops: CDR1 LNHNV, CDR2 YYDKDF (reference sequence). V lost 1 base to trimming and J lost 3 bases, with 7 bases between them. CDR3 in DNA: TGTGCCACCAGCAGAGGGGTCCACTACGAGCAGTACTTC. This gives the protein CATSRGVHYEQYF.

This clonotype was counted only a few times. This rearrangement joins TRBV12-3 or TRBV12-4 to TRBJ1-1; D not resolved. The CDR3 is 15 amino acids. V lost 4 bases, J lost 1 base, and 13 bases lay in between. CDR3 sequence (DNA): TGTGCCAGCAGTTCGGTGAAGGGTCGGAACACTGAAGCTTTCTTT. This codes for CASSSVKGRNTEAFF.

This rearrangement joins TRBV11-1 to TRBJ1-1; TRBD1 aligns across 7 bases. Germline CDR1 and CDR2: SGHAT and FQDESV (reference sequence). This CDR3 contains 19 residues. V trimming: 4 bases; J trimming: 0 bases; junction bases outside the gene matches: 17. The CDR3 here is CASSSDRTELGWMNTEAFF. The DNA for the CDR3 is TGTGCCAGCAGCTCGGACAGGACGGAGCTCGGGTGGATGAACACTGAAGCTTTCTTT.

This clonotype was detected a few times. The rearrangement joins TRBV11-2 to TRBJ2-7, with a tentative D call TRBD1 (7 bases). Trimming pared 5 bases from V and 0 bases from J, leaving 17 bases between. CDR3 size: 16 residues. Per the germline V gene, CDR1 is SGHAT and CDR2 is FQNNGV. The CDR3 DNA reads TGTGCCAGCAGCATAAGGGGGGACAGTTACTCCTACGAGCAGTACTTC. Translating gives CASSIRGDSYSYEQYF. Together with reference TRBV11-2 and TRBJ2-7, the CDR3 gives the full variable domain: EAGVAQSPRYKIIEKRQSVAFWCNPISGHATLYWYQQILGQGPKLLIQFQNNGVVDDSQLPKDRFSAERLKGVDSTLKIQPAKLEDSAVYLCASSIRGDSYSYEQYFGPGTRLTVT.

The chain uses TRBV20-1 and TRBJ2-1; 7 bases line up with TRBD1. The CDR3 sequence is 18 residues long. V lost 6 bases and J lost 0; bases outside the gene matches: 17. Germline assignment: CDR1 DFQATT and CDR2 SNEGSKA (reference sequence). As DNA, the CDR3 is TGCAGTGCCGAAAGACAGGGATTTTACTTCGGCTCCTACAATGAGCAGTTCTTC. This sequence encodes CSAERQGFYFGSYNEQFF.

This clonotype came up a few times. The chain joins TRBV11-2 to TRBJ2-1, with a tentative D call TRBD1 (5 bases). The CDR3 contains 14 residues. Trimming cost V 5 bases and J 7 bases, with 15 bases left between them. Germline loops: CDR1 SGHAT, CDR2 FQNNGV. The CDR3 nucleotides are TGTGCCAGCAGCGCCGTTAAGGGGCGGAATGAGCAGTTCTTC. Its translation is CASSAVKGRNEQFF.

The chain uses TRBV6-2 or TRBV6-3 and TRBJ2-7, with 7 bases lining up with TRBD2. The CDR3 is 12 amino acids. The junction had 6 bases not matched to a gene; V was cut back by 8 bases and J by 5 bases. Looked up from germline, CDR1 is MNHEY and CDR2 is SVGEGT. This CDR3 is CASGRAVNEQYF. CDR3 DNA: TGTGCCAGCGGGAGGGCCGTCAACGAGCAGTACTTC.

This clonotype was observed many times. The DNA for the CDR3 is TGTGCCAGCAGTTACTCGGTTCAGCGGGAGGGCTCCTACAATGAGCAGTTCTTC. The encoded protein is CASSYSVQREGSYNEQFF. The chain uses TRBV6-5 and TRBJ2-1; TRBD2 matches 10 bases. CDR3 length: 18 residues. Germline assignment: CDR1 MNHEY and CDR2 SVGAGI. V lost 0 bases and J lost 0; bases outside the gene matches: 5.

This clonotype turned up a few times. This chain links TRBV13 with TRBJ2-1, with TRBD2 identical over 7 bases. V was clipped by 5 bases and J by 7 bases; unmatched bases: 11. Germline V gene data show CDR1 as PRHDT and CDR2 as FYEKMQ (reference sequence). The CDR3 loop spans 15 amino acids. The CDR3 DNA reads as TGTGCCAGCAGCACTAGCGCGGAAAATATTAATGAGCAGTTCTTC. Translation gives CASSTSAENINEQFF.

This clonotype has only a few counts. V gene TRBV7-6 combines with J gene TRBJ2-1, with 8 positions matching TRBD2. The germline V gene has CDR1 SGHVS and CDR2 FNYEAQ. The trim removed 1 base at V and 8 bases at J, leaving 10 bases unmatched. The CDR3 has 16 residues. This CDR3 is CASSLEISGSQDEQFF. The DNA of the CDR3 is TGTGCCAGCAGCTTAGAAATAAGCGGGAGTCAGGATGAGCAGTTCTTC.

The gene calls are TRBV11-2 and TRBJ2-2; D remains ambiguous. The CDR3 contains 16 residues. Between the trimmed V and J ends, which lost 2 bases and 2 bases, there was a span of 12 bases. Germline CDR1 reads SGHAT; CDR2 reads FQNNGV. The CDR3 region has the DNA TGTGCCAGCAGCTTAATCAGCAAAACCAACACCGGGGAGCTGTTTTTT. Amino acid sequence: CASSLISKTNTGELFF.

This chain links TRBV7-9 with TRBJ2-7; 13 nucleotides match TRBD2. V was pared by 4 bases and J by 2 bases, with 5 bases of the junction left unmatched. Germline V CDR1 and CDR2: SEHNR, FQNEAQ (reference sequence). This CDR3 is built from 16 residues. CDR3 loop: CASSSWTSGSTYEQYF. DNA of the CDR3: TGTGCCAGCAGCTCGTGGACTAGCGGGAGTACCTACGAGCAGTACTTC. The full variable domain, completed using reference TRBV7-9 and TRBJ2-7, is DTGVSQNPRHKITKRGQNVTFRCDPISEHNRLYWYRQTLGQGPEFLTYFQNEAQLEKSRLLSDRFSAERPKGSFSTLEIQRTEQGDSAMYLCASSSWTSGSTYEQYFGPGTRLTVT.

This clonotype was seen only a few times. This chain joins TRBV27 and TRBJ2-7; TRBD1 matches at 10 bases. Germline trimming cut 6 bases from V and 7 bases from J; bases unmatched to any gene: 6. There are 13 residues in the CDR3. In germline, CDR1 is MNHEY, CDR2 SMNVEV (reference sequence). The CDR3 protein is CASSRQGAAEQYF. CDR3 bases: TGTGCCAGCAGCAGACAGGGGGCGGCGGAGCAGTACTTC.

This chain links TRBV18 with TRBJ2-7; TRBD1 matches 9 bases. CDR1 and CDR2 (germline): KGHSH, LQKENI. The V and J ends lost 3 bases and 6 bases, in that order; junction bases with no gene match: 9. CDR3 length equals 15 residues. For the CDR3, the DNA is TGTGCCAGCTCACCGCCTATCACAGGGGGCATCGAGCAGTACTTC. This translates into CASSPPITGGIEQYF.

In its sample, this clonotype was seen a few times. The chain joins TRBV28 to TRBJ1-2; D ambiguous. Deletions cut 2 bases from V and 8 bases from J, with 9 bases between. The CDR3 is 12 amino acids. Germline-derived CDR1 and CDR2 are MDHEN and SYDVKM. The CDR3 DNA follows: TGTGCCAGCAGTTTAAAGGGTAGGGGCTACACCTTC. Translated: CASSLKGRGYTF.

This clonotype was detected only a few times. The gene calls are TRBV12-3 or TRBV12-4 and TRBJ2-1; either TRBD1 or TRBD2 may fit D (5 bases each). The V and J ends lost 7 bases and 4 bases respectively, with 11 bases between them. The CDR3 extends over 13 amino acids. CDR3: CASTPGQYNEQFF. The CDR3 bases are TGTGCCAGCACCCCGGGGCAGTACAATGAGCAGTTCTTC.

The table lists this clonotype with a few counts. The chain carries TRBV19 and TRBJ2-1; D unresolved. The V gene lost 3 bases and the J gene lost 7 bases, with 7 bases spanning the gap. The V gene's germline CDR1 is LNHDA and CDR2 SQIVND (reference sequence). The CDR3 length is 12 residues. The CDR3 spells CASSIFSNEQFF. CDR3 nucleotides: TGTGCCAGTAGTATCTTTTCGAATGAGCAGTTCTTC.

Ten or more counts support this clonotype. The J gene is TRBJ2-5, the V gene TRBV29-1; D remains ambiguous. Trimming took 4 bases from V and 1 from J, leaving 7 bases between them. Germline V lookup: CDR1 SQVTM, CDR2 ANQGSEA. The CDR3 runs to 12 residues. CDR3 sequence reads: CSVVATQETQYF. CDR3 sequence (DNA): TGCAGCGTTGTGGCTACCCAAGAGACCCAGTACTTC.

This clonotype was counted only a few times. The gene calls are TRBV7-8 and TRBJ2-3; no reliable D call. Germline V lookup: CDR1 SGHVS, CDR2 FQNEAQ. The CDR3 is 14 residues long. V lost 5 bases, J lost 6 bases, and 15 bases lay in between. The CDR3 reads CASSLGHPQDTQYF. DNA of the CDR3: TGTGCCAGCAGCCTCGGGCACCCCCAGGATACGCAGTATTTT.